This T cell receptor (beta chain) was profiled in a study of cytomegalovirus exposure and HLA in healthy donors. Study-level background: In a previous analysis, 120 million or so unique TCR beta sequences were found from 150 million to 200 million T cells.

Germline V CDR1 and CDR2: SGHAT, FQNNGV. V was clipped by 4 bases and J by 4 bases; unmatched bases: 0. CDR3 length equals 13 residues. This clone turned up a few times. The PCR had 60 Vbeta and 13 Jbeta primers. Sequenced by immunoSEQ multiplex PCR; TCRdb stores in-frame clones only, minus some. The sample has roughly 150,000 clones, 65% to 80% seen once. Sequencing was done on a sample of PBMCs. The chain is built from TRBV11-2 and TRBJ1-1, with TRBD1 matching 10 bases. The clonotype originates from a male donor in good health and CMV-seronegative. The CDR3 here is CASSWTGGTEAFF. CDR3 bases: TGTGCCAGCAGCTGGACAGGGGGCACTGAAGCTTTCTTT.